This T cell receptor (beta chain) was observed in a study of neoadjuvant anti-PD-1 for oral cavity cancer. Across the study: Most patients had three to four biweekly doses of 3 mg/kg nivolumab before resection.

Trimming stripped 0 bases from V and 5 bases from J, with 11 bases between. CDR3 length: 14 residues. The V gene's germline CDR1 is MNHEY and CDR2 SVGAGI. Most PBMC samples had about 520 ng input DNA in six replicates. Data came from immunoSEQ multiplex PCR; TCRdb stores just in-frame clones and leaves some out. The sample lists 30,000 to 35,000 clones; about 86% were seen once. These newly diagnosed stage II-IVA oral cavity squamous cell carcinoma patients had no prior systemic or radiation treatment. No culture or expansion preceded analysis of these blood cells. The sample was PBMCs, taken before nivolumab (anti-PD-1) treatment. This sequence was found in a person aged 40 to 85 with oral cavity squamous cell carcinoma. The gene calls are TRBV6-5 and TRBJ2-7, with D unclear. CDR3 sequence (DNA): TGTGCCAGCAGTTACTCCGGCAGATCGAACGAGCAGTACTTC. It specifies CASSYSGRSNEQYF.